This is a list of T cell receptor beta chains from one sample in a study of CD8 T cells in Susac syndrome. TCRdb reprocessed the immunoSEQ multiplex PCR reads via MiXCR and lists one record per CDR3 protein. The sample includes hundreds of thousands of distinct CDR3 sequences, about 85% of them seen just once. Specimen: CD8+ T cells from PBMCs. The receptors stem from a human donor with multiple sclerosis. Both conserved end residues are part of each CDR3. A D gene is named only where the DNA matches it firmly. The size of a clone is reported for some rows only, either as once, few or many, or as a class for expanded clones.

clone size | V gene | D gene | CDR3 protein
once | TRBV27 | TRBD2 | CTSSPRTSGRYNEQFF
. | TRBV27 | TRBD1 | CASSLSSLGGSIQYF
once | TRBV6-5 | . | CASSSDGFGEQYF
. | TRBV6-2/TRBV6-3 | . | CASSHPVGKNYGYTF
. | TRBV5-6 | TRBD2 | CASSLDLVSGGSFTDTQYF
. | TRBV7-2 | . | CASSFFGGTHNEQFF
. | TRBV28 | . | CASTLGPRSNQPQHF
. | TRBV4-1 | . | CASSLNGLTGEAFF
. | TRBV19 | TRBD1 | CASSPNLGQVNTEAFF
. | TRBV5-1 | . | CASSSRDSYNTEAFF
. | TRBV4-1 | TRBD1 | CASSAEGGQIYEQYF
. | TRBV7-2 | TRBD2 | CASSLETGGPYEQYF
. | TRBV11-1 | . | CASSLARLVTDTQYF
once | TRBV30 | . | CAWNIYRTDTQYF
once | TRBV14 | TRBD2 | CASSPLAETYHEQYF
. | TRBV11-2 | TRBD2 | CASSSGLAIGELFF
. | TRBV12-3/TRBV12-4 | . | CASSLERVHVYGYTF
. | TRBV5-1 | TRBD1 | CASSLDRGQPDGYTF
. | TRBV24-1 | TRBD2 | CATSGATSGSTDTQYF
. | TRBV27 | TRBD1 | CASRRNRGNEKLFF
. | TRBV7-8 | . | CASSSLGTEQYF
. | TRBV2 | . | CASNGPPSSYNEQFF
. | TRBV20-1 | TRBD2 | CSARDIAGGYEQYF
once | TRBV5-1 | . | CASSLGDRDGPGNTIYF
. | TRBV20-1 | TRBD2 | CSARSDPGLTIQETQYF
. | TRBV18 | . | CASSPLVDNIYTGELFF
. | TRBV27 | . | CASSSNWGAYEQYF
few | TRBV6-4 | . | CASSDSAGSTDTQYF
. | TRBV27 | . | CASSLLPRTDTQYF
. | TRBV4-1 | TRBD1 | CASSQFPDSGTGGSYEQYF
. | TRBV5-4 | . | CASSPATGGNTIYF
once | TRBV7-2 | . | CASSPPQLYEQYF
. | TRBV27 | . | CASSLYGTTNIQYF
. | TRBV11-2 | TRBD2 | CASSGGVETQYF
. | TRBV29-1 | TRBD2 | CSVEDSGGAPDTQYF